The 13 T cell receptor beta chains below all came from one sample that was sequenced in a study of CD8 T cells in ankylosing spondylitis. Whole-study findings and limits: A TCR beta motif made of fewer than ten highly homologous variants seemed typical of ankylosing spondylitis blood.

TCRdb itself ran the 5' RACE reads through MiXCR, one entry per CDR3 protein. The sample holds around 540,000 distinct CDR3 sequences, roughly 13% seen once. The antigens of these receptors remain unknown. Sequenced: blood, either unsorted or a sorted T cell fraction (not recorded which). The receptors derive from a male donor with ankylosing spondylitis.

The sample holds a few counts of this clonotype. Written as DNA, the CDR3 is TGCAGCGTTGCTCCGCGGGACTTTAACTATGGCTACACCTTC. Translation gives CSVAPRDFNYGYTF. The chain employs TRBV29-1 and TRBJ1-2, with D perhaps TRBD1 (5 bases). The CDR3 spans 14 residues. Trimming left V 4 bases short and J 1 base short, with 13 bases between. Germline lookup yields CDR1 SQVTM and CDR2 ANQGSEA.

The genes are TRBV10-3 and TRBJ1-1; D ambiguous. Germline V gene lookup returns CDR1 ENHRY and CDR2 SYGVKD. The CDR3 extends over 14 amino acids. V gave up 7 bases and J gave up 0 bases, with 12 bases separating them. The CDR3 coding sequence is TGTGCCATCAACGAACCGGGGATGAACACTGAAGCTTTCTTT. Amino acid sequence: CAINEPGMNTEAFF.

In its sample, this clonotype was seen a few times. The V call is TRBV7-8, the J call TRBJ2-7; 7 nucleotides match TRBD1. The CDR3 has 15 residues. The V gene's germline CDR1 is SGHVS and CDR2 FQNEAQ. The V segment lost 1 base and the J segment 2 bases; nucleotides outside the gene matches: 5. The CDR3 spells CASSLGRQGTYEQYF. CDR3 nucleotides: TGTGCCAGCAGCTTAGGCCGACAGGGAACCTACGAGCAGTACTTC.

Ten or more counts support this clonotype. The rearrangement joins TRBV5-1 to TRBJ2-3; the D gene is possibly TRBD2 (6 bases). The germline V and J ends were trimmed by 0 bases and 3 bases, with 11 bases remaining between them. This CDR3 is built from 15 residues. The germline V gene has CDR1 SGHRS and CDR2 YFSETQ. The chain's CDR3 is CASSLEARGTDTQYF. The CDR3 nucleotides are TGCGCCAGCAGCTTGGAAGCGCGGGGAACAGATACGCAGTATTTT.

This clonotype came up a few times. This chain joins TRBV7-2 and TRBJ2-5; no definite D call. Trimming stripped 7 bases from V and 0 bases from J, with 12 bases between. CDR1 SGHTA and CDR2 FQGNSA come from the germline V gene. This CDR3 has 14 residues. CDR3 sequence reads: CASTYRRDQETQYF. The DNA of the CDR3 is TGTGCCAGCACCTATCGAAGGGACCAAGAGACCCAGTACTTC.

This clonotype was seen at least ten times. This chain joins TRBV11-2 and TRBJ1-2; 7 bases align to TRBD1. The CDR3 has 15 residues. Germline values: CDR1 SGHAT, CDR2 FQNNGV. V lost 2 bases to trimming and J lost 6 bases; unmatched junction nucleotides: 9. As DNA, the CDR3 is TGTGCCAGCAGCTTATATAAGGGGGCGTCTCATGGCTACACCTTC. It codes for CASSLYKGASHGYTF.

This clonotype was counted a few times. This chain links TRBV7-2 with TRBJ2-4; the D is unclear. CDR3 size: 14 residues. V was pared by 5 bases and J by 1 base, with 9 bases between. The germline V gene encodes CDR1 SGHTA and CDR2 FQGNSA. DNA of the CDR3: TGTGCCAGCAGCCGCGATGGGGCCAAAAACATTCAGTACTTC. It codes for CASSRDGAKNIQYF.

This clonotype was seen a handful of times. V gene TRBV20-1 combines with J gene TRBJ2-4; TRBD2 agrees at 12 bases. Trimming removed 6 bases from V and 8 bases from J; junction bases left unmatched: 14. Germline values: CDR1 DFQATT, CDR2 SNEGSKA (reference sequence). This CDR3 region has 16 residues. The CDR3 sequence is CSASPGLAGNFDIQYF. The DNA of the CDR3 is TGCAGTGCCAGCCCCGGACTAGCGGGAAACTTCGACATTCAGTACTTC.

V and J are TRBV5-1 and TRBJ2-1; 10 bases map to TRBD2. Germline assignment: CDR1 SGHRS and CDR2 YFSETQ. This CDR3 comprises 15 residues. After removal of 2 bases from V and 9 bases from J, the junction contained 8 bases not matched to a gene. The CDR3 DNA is TGCGCCAGCAGCTTTGTAGCGGGAGGCTTTGGTGAGCAGTTCTTC. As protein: CASSFVAGGFGEQFF.

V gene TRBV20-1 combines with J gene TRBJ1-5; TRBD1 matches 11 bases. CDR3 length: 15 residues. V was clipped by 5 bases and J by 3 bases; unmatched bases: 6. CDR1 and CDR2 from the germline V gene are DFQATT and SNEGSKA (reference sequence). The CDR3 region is CSAGQGASHNQPQHF. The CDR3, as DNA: TGCAGTGCTGGACAGGGGGCTTCCCACAATCAGCCCCAGCATTTT.

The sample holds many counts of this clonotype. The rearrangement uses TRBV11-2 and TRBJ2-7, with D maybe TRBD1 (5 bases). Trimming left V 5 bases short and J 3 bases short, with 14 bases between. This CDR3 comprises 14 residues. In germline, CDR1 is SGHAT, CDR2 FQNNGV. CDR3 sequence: CASSLSRAGYEQYF. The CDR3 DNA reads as TGTGCCAGCAGCCTCTCCAGGGCAGGCTACGAGCAGTACTTC.

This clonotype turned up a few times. The CDR3: CASSLDLSRGRQFF. The CDR3 DNA reads as TGTGCCAGCAGCTTAGATCTTTCTCGCGGGAGGCAGTTCTTC. This chain connects TRBV11-3 to TRBJ2-1, with 7 positions matching TRBD2. This CDR3 spans 14 amino acids. The V segment lost 0 bases and the J segment 12 bases; nucleotides outside the gene matches: 8. Germline V lookup: CDR1 SGHNT, CDR2 YENEEA.

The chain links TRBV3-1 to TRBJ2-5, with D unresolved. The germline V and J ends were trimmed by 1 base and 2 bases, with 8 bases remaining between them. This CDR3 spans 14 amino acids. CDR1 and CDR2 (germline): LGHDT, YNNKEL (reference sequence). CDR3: CASSQGWVQETQYF. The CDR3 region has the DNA TGTGCCAGCAGCCAAGGCTGGGTACAAGAGACCCAGTACTTC.